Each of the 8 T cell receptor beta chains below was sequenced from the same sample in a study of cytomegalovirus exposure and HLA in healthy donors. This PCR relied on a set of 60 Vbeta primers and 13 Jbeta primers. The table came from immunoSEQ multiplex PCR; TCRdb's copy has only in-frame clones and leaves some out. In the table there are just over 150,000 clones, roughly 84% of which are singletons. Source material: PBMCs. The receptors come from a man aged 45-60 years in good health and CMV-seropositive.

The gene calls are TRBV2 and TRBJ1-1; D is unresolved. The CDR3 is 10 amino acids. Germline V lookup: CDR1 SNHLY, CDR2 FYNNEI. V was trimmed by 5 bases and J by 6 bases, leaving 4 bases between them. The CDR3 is CASSPAEAFF. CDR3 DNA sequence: TGTGCCAGCAGTCCCGCTGAAGCTTTCTTT. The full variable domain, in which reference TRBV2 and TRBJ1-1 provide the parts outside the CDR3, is EPEVTQTPSHQVTQMGQEVILRCVPISNHLYFYWYRQILGQKVEFLVSFYNNEISEKSEIFDDQFSVERPDGSNFTLKIRSTKLEDSAMYFCASSPAEAFFGQGTRLTVV.

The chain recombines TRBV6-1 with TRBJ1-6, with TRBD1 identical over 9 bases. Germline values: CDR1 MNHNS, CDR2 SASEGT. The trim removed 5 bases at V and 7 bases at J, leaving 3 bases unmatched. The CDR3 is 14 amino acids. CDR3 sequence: CASSRQGGNSPLHF. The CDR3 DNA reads TGTGCCAGCAGTAGACAGGGGGGGAATTCACCCCTCCACTTT.

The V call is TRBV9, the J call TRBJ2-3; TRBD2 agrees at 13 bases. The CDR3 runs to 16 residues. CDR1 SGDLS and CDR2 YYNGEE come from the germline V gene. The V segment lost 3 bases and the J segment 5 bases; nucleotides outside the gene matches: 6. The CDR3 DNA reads TGTGCCAGCAGCGCCGGGACTAGCGGGGCTTTAGATACGCAGTATTTT. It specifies CASSAGTSGALDTQYF.

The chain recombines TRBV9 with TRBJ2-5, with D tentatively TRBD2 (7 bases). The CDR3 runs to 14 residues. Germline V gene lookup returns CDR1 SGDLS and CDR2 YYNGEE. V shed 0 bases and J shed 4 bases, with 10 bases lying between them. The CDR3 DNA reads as TGTGCCAGCAGCGTAGTGGGAGGGGGAGAGACCCAGTACTTC. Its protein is CASSVVGGGETQYF.

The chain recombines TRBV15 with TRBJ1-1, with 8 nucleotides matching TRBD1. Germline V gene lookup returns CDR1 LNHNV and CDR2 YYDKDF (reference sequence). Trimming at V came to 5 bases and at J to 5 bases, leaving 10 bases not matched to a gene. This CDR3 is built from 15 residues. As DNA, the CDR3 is TGTGCCACCAGCGGGATAGACAGGGGATTTACTGAAGCTTTCTTT. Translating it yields CATSGIDRGFTEAFF.

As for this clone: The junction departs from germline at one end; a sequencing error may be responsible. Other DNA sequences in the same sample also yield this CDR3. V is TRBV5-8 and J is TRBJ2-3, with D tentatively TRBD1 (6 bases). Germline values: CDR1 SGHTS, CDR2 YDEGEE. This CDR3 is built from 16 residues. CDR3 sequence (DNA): TGTGCCAGCAGCTTGGCGAGGGGGTATAGCACAGATACGCAGTACTTT. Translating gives CASSLARGYSTDTQYF.

Here the CDR3 reads CASSVRSERGGLDTQYF. The DNA for the CDR3 is TGTGCCAGCAGCGTACGGTCTGAGCGGGGGGGCTTGGATACGCAGTATTTT. The chain carries TRBV11-2 and TRBJ2-3, with 10 bases lining up with TRBD2. CDR3 length: 17 amino acids. V lost 5 bases and J lost 6; bases outside the gene matches: 14. Germline V gene sequence: CDR1 SGHAT, CDR2 FQNNGV.

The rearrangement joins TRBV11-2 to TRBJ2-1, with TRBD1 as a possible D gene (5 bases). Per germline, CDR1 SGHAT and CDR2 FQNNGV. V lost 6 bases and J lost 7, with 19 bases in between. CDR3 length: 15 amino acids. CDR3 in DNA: TGTGCCAGCAGGGAGAACAGATGGGGCGAAAATGAGCAGTTCTTC. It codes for CASRENRWGENEQFF.